The 22 T cell receptor beta chains in this list originate from one sample, sequenced in a study of neoadjuvant nivolumab and ipilimumab in lung cancer. The repertoire was sequenced with immunoSEQ multiplex PCR; TCRdb's copy has only in-frame clones and lacks some. The sample has 30,000 to 45,000 clones, 89% seen once. The material sequenced was peripheral blood, taken before neoadjuvant nivolumab, alone or with ipilimumab. These receptors originate from an adult with non-small cell lung cancer.

The chain links TRBV10-3 to TRBJ2-5; the D gene is possibly TRBD2 (6 bases). In germline, CDR1 is ENHRY, CDR2 SYGVKD. The germline V and J ends were trimmed by 1 base and 5 bases, with 8 bases remaining between them. This CDR3 has 13 amino acids. The CDR3 here is CAISEFGGETQYF. As DNA, the CDR3 is TGTGCCATCAGTGAGTTTGGGGGGGAGACCCAGTACTTC.

The chain recombines TRBV25-1 with TRBJ2-7; D tentatively reads TRBD1 or TRBD2 (5 bases each). Germline V lookup: CDR1 MGHDK, CDR2 SYGVNS. Trimming took 2 bases from V and 0 from J, leaving 8 bases between them. The CDR3 totals 14 residues. CDR3: CASSEMGTSYEQYF. The CDR3 coding sequence is TGTGCCAGCAGTGAAATGGGGACCTCCTACGAGCAGTACTTC.

The rearrangement joins TRBV18 to TRBJ2-5; TRBD1 matches 7 bases. The CDR3 length is 15 residues. Trimming at V came to 3 bases and at J to 5 bases, leaving 9 bases not matched to a gene. CDR1 and CDR2 (germline): KGHSH, LQKENI. The CDR3 protein is CASSPDRHGVETQYF. The CDR3 DNA is TGTGCCAGCTCACCGGACAGGCATGGGGTCGAGACCCAGTACTTC.

Written as DNA, the CDR3 is TGTGCCAGCAGTGACCTGTCACTAGCCAAAAACATTCAGTACTTC. This gives the protein CASSDLSLAKNIQYF. This chain uses TRBV28 with TRBJ2-4, with D uncertain. There are 15 residues in the CDR3. Trimming took off 5 bases at V and 0 bases at J, with 11 bases between the two ends. Looked up from germline, CDR1 is MDHEN and CDR2 is SYDVKM.

The gene calls are TRBV11-2 and TRBJ2-7; D unresolved. The CDR3 has 12 residues. Trimming cost V 1 base and J 4 bases, with 5 bases left between them. Germline CDR1 SGHAT, CDR2 FQNNGV. In DNA form, the CDR3 reads TGTGCCAGCAGCTTAGGCCGATACGAGCAGTACTTC. This translates into CASSLGRYEQYF.

This chain links TRBV27 with TRBJ1-5; no clear D. V was cut by 3 bases and J by 7 bases, with 16 bases left in between. The CDR3 totals 15 residues. Germline CDR1 MNHEY, CDR2 SMNVEV (reference sequence). The CDR3 nucleotides read TGTGCCAGCAGTTTGACATTGGACCGCAGCCAGCCCCAGCATTTT. Residues: CASSLTLDRSQPQHF.

The chain employs TRBV7-2 and TRBJ2-7; no clear D gene. CDR1 is SGHTA, CDR2 FQGNSA, per germline. The V gene lost 7 bases and the J gene lost 0 bases, with 13 bases spanning the gap. The CDR3 has 14 amino acids. The CDR3 loop reads CASNQPASSYEQYF. The CDR3 DNA sequence: TGTGCCAGCAACCAGCCAGCGAGCTCCTACGAGCAGTACTTC.

On this clone itself: The junction shows a germline mismatch at one end, possibly a read error. V gene TRBV27 combines with J gene TRBJ2-7, with 8 positions matching TRBD1. Germline CDR1 is MNHEY and CDR2 is SMNVEV (reference sequence). The length of the CDR3 is 11 residues. CDR3 sequence: CASRFAGTGLF. Written as DNA, the CDR3 is TGTGCCAGCAGATTTGCCGGGACAGGCCTCTTC.

In its sample, this clone was seen a few times. The V call is TRBV10-3, the J call TRBJ2-1, with 13 nucleotides matching TRBD2. There are 17 residues in the CDR3. Losses at the gene ends were 6 bases for V and 9 bases for J; bases not matched to a gene: 14. Germline V lookup: CDR1 ENHRY, CDR2 SYGVKD. CDR3: CAISGTSGTSRYGEQFF. The CDR3 coding sequence is TGTGCCATCAGCGGGACTAGCGGGACCAGTAGATACGGTGAGCAGTTCTTC.

The J gene is TRBJ2-5, the V gene TRBV18, with D hard to call. This CDR3 is built from 13 residues. V was cut by 2 bases and J by 4 bases, with 8 bases left in between. From germline, CDR1 is KGHSH and CDR2 LQKENI. The CDR3 sequence: CASSPGEVETQYF. CDR3 in DNA: TGTGCCAGCTCACCAGGCGAAGTAGAGACCCAGTACTTC.

This chain uses TRBV5-1 with TRBJ1-1, with a possible D match to TRBD1 (6 bases). There are 16 residues in the CDR3. Per germline, CDR1 SGHRS and CDR2 YFSETQ. The V end lost 0 bases, the J end lost 1 base, and 13 bases lay between the germline ends. Here the CDR3 reads CASSLEPDSWNTEAFF. The CDR3 DNA is TGCGCCAGCAGCTTGGAACCGGACAGCTGGAACACTGAAGCTTTCTTT.

V is TRBV5-3 and J is TRBJ2-1; 10 nucleotides align to TRBD2. TRBV5-3 is an ORF, and what it does is uncertain. V gave up 4 bases and J gave up 3 bases; unmatched junction bases: 4. The length of the CDR3 is 15 residues. CDR3 sequence: CARSVSGRNYNEQFF. CDR3 coding DNA: TGTGCCAGAAGCGTTAGCGGGAGGAACTACAATGAGCAGTTCTTC.

This chain links TRBV5-4 with TRBJ2-6; D perhaps matches TRBD2 (7 bases). Germline V gene sequence: CDR1 SGHNT, CDR2 YYREEE (reference sequence). The CDR3 loop spans 17 amino acids. Trimming removed 4 bases from V and 1 base from J, with 15 bases in between. The CDR3 region has the DNA TGTGCCAGCAGCCGTGGGGGGGGCGAGTCTGGGGCCAACGTCCTGACTTTC. It translates to CASSRGGGESGANVLTF.

V is TRBV11-2 and J is TRBJ1-3; weak D call: TRBD1 (6 bases). The germline V gene encodes CDR1 SGHAT and CDR2 FQNNGV. V lost 4 bases to trimming and J lost 0 bases, with 10 bases between them. The CDR3 totals 15 residues. This CDR3 reads CASSSQGTSGNTIYF. The CDR3 DNA follows: TGTGCCAGCAGCTCCCAGGGGACCTCTGGAAACACCATATATTTT.

V usage is TRBV18 and J usage is TRBJ1-5; no firm D call. Germline CDR1 KGHSH, CDR2 LQKENI. V was cut by 5 bases and J by 3 bases, with 17 bases left in between. The CDR3 totals 16 residues. CDR3 region: CASSSETHVNNQPQHF. DNA for the CDR3: TGTGCCAGCTCATCCGAAACCCACGTGAACAATCAGCCCCAGCATTTT. Based on the CDR3 plus reference TRBV18 and TRBJ1-5, the full variable domain is NAGVMQNPRHLVRRRGQEARLRCSPMKGHSHVYWYRQLPEEGLKFMVYLQKENIIDESGMPKERFSAEFPKEGPSILRIQQVVRGDSAAYFCASSSETHVNNQPQHFGDGTRLSIL.

The genes are TRBV7-2 and TRBJ2-5, with D maybe TRBD1 (5 bases). The V gene's germline CDR1 is SGHTA and CDR2 FQGNSA. This CDR3 has 15 residues. V was cut by 3 bases and J by 3 bases, with 14 bases left in between. The CDR3: CASSFRNRREETQYF. The CDR3 DNA reads TGTGCCAGCAGCTTCCGGAATCGCAGGGAAGAGACCCAGTACTTC. The whole variable domain, remainder taken from reference TRBV7-2 and TRBJ2-5, is GAGVSQSPSNKVTEKGKDVELRCDPISGHTALYWYRQSLGQGLEFLIYFQGNSAPDKSGLPSDRFSAERTGGSVSTLTIQRTQQEDSAVYLCASSFRNRREETQYFGPGTRLLVL.

The V call is TRBV5-1, the J call TRBJ2-7, with 9 bases fitting TRBD1. CDR3 size: 15 residues. From germline, CDR1 is SGHRS and CDR2 YFSETQ. Trimming at V came to 4 bases and at J to 1 base, leaving 6 bases not matched to a gene. The CDR3 DNA reads TGCGCCAGCAGCCCCACCGGGACAGGGTCCTACGAGCAGTACTTC. Amino acid sequence: CASSPTGTGSYEQYF.

V gene TRBV19 combines with J gene TRBJ1-1; D perhaps matches TRBD1 (5 bases). CDR3 length equals 13 residues. Germline lookup yields CDR1 LNHDA and CDR2 SQIVND (reference sequence). Trimming stripped 4 bases from V and 4 bases from J, with 10 bases between. CDR3 loop: CASSSRGLTEAFF. The CDR3 DNA is TGTGCCAGTAGTAGCCGGGGCCTCACTGAAGCTTTCTTT. Full variable domain (remainder filled in from reference TRBV19 and TRBJ1-1): DGGITQSPKYLFRKEGQNVTLSCEQNLNHDAMYWYRQDPGQGLRLIYYSQIVNDFQKGDIAEGYSVSREKKESFPLTVTSAQKNPTAFYLCASSSRGLTEAFFGQGTRLTVV.

V gene TRBV7-2 combines with J gene TRBJ2-7; 7 nucleotides align to TRBD2. CDR1 SGHTA and CDR2 FQGNSA come from the germline V gene. V lost 0 bases and J lost 3; bases outside the gene matches: 8. This CDR3 spans 16 amino acids. Here the CDR3 DNA reads TGTGCCAGCAGCTTAGCGTTTGGGGGGGAGCTCTACGAGCAGTACTTC. Residues: CASSLAFGGELYEQYF. The full variable domain, completed using reference TRBV7-2 and TRBJ2-7, is GAGVSQSPSNKVTEKGKDVELRCDPISGHTALYWYRQSLGQGLEFLIYFQGNSAPDKSGLPSDRFSAERTGGSVSTLTIQRTQQEDSAVYLCASSLAFGGELYEQYFGPGTRLTVT.

The rearrangement links TRBV18 to TRBJ2-1; TRBD2 matches 10 bases. The CDR3 loop spans 15 amino acids. In germline, CDR1 is KGHSH, CDR2 LQKENI. The V segment lost 2 bases and the J segment 7 bases; nucleotides outside the gene matches: 5. The CDR3 reads CASSPGSGRGNEQFF. The DNA of the CDR3 is TGTGCCAGCTCACCAGGGAGCGGGAGGGGAAATGAGCAGTTCTTC. The full variable domain, its missing parts supplied by reference TRBV18 and TRBJ2-1, is NAGVMQNPRHLVRRRGQEARLRCSPMKGHSHVYWYRQLPEEGLKFMVYLQKENIIDESGMPKERFSAEFPKEGPSILRIQQVVRGDSAAYFCASSPGSGRGNEQFFGPGTRLTVL.

V and J are TRBV5-1 and TRBJ1-2, with TRBD1 matching 9 bases. The ends lost 2 bases at V and 3 bases at J; junction bases unmatched: 8. The germline V gene encodes CDR1 SGHRS and CDR2 YFSETQ. The CDR3 totals 16 residues. The chain's CDR3 is CASSLGTGSRDYGYTF. CDR3 coding DNA: TGCGCCAGCAGCTTAGGGACAGGGAGTCGAGACTATGGCTACACCTTC.

The genes are TRBV18 and TRBJ2-3, with D tentatively TRBD1 or TRBD2 (5 bases each). Deletions cut 3 bases from V and 4 bases from J, with 8 bases between. The CDR3 has 13 amino acids. Germline-derived CDR1 and CDR2 are KGHSH and LQKENI. CDR3 sequence: CASSPLGADTQYF. CDR3 in DNA: TGTGCCAGCTCACCCCTGGGGGCAGATACGCAGTATTTT.